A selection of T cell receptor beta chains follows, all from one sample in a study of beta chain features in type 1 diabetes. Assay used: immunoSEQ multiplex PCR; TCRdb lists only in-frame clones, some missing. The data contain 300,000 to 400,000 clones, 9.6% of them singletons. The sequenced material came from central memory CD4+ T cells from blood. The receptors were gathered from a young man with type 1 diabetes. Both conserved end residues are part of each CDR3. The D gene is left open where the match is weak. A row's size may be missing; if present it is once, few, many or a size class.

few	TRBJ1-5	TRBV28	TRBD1	CASSLPDRNQPQHF	TGTGCCAGCAGTTTACCGGACAGGAATCAGCCCCAGCATTTT
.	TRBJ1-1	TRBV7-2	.	CASSLAAGNTEAFF	TGTGCCAGCAGCTTAGCCGCAGGGAACACTGAAGCTTTCTTT
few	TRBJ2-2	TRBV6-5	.	CASSYFRDTGELFF	TGTGCCAGCAGTTACTTCAGAGACACCGGGGAGCTGTTTTTT
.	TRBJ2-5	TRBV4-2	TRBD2	CASSQNSGRVETQYF	TGTGCCAGCAGCCAAAATAGCGGGAGAGTTGAGACCCAGTACTTC
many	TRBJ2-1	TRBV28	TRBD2	CASSSGRMNEQFF	TGTGCCAGCAGTAGCGGGAGAATGAATGAGCAGTTCTTC
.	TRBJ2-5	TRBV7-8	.	CASSLEEGTTQYF	TGTGCCAGCAGCTTAGAGGAGGGGACGACCCAGTACTTC
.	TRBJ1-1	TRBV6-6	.	CASSYRQNTEAFF	TGTGCCAGCAGTTACCGACAGAACACTGAAGCTTTCTTT
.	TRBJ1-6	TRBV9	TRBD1	CASSVGGQGDSPLHF	TGTGCCAGCAGCGTAGGGGGACAGGGGGATTCACCCCTCCACTTT
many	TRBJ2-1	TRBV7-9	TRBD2	CASSPPGLAGANEQFF	TGTGCCAGCAGCCCCCCCGGCCTAGCGGGAGCAAATGAGCAGTTCTTC
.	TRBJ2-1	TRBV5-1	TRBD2	CASSLRTSGGNEQFF	TGCGCCAGCAGCCTGCGGACTAGCGGGGGAAATGAGCAGTTCTTC
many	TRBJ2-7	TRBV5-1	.	CASSFDGYEQYF	TGCGCCAGCAGCTTCGACGGTTACGAGCAGTACTTC
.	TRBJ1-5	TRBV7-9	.	CASSLAQAGSNQPQHF	TGTGCCAGCAGCTTAGCTCAAGCAGGAAGCAATCAGCCCCAGCATTTT
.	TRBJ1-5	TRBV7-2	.	CASSLQRLNQPQHF	TGTGCCAGCAGCTTACAGCGGCTTAATCAGCCCCAGCATTTT
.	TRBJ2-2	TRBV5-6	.	CASSQLQGNAGELFF	TGTGCCAGCAGCCAACTTCAGGGAAATGCCGGGGAGCTGTTTTTT
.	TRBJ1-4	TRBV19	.	CASSKGGREKLFF	TGTGCCAGTAGTAAAGGGGGAAGGGAAAAACTGTTTTTT
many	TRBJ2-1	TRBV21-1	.	CASSEQPGDNEQFF	TGTGCCAGCAGCGAGCAGCCGGGGGACAATGAGCAGTTCTTC
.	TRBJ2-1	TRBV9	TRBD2	CASSVGLAGISDEQFF	TGTGCCAGCAGCGTAGGGCTAGCGGGTATTTCGGATGAGCAGTTCTTC
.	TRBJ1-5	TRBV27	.	CASRDHSNQPQHF	TGTGCCAGCAGGGACCATAGCAATCAGCCCCAGCATTTT
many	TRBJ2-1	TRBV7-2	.	CASGPGPRVYNEQFF	TGTGCCAGCGGCCCTGGACCTCGGGTCTACAATGAGCAGTTCTTC
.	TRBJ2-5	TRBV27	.	CASSRKREETQYF	TGTGCCAGCAGTCGAAAGCGAGAAGAGACCCAGTACTTC
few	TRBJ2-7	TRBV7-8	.	CASSLRRSYEQYF	TGTGCCAGCAGCTTGAGGCGCTCCTACGAGCAGTACTTC
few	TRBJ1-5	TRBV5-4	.	CASSLEDGFPYSNQPQHF	TGTGCCAGCAGCTTGGAGGATGGGTTCCCTTATAGCAATCAGCCCCAGCATTTT
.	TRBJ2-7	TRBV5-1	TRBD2	CASSLAVASGSSYEQYF	TGCGCCAGCAGCTTGGCCGTGGCTAGCGGGTCCTCCTACGAGCAGTACTTC
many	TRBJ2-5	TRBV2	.	CASSVDGFQETQYF	TGTGCCAGCAGTGTAGATGGGTTCCAAGAGACCCAGTACTTC
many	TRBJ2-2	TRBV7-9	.	CASSPNGFNTGELFF	TGTGCCAGCAGCCCTAATGGGTTCAACACCGGGGAGCTGTTTTTT
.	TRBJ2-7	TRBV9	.	CASSHYTVEQYF	TGTGCCAGCAGCCATTACACAGTCGAGCAGTACTTC
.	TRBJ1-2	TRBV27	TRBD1	CASSATGTGGANFHYGYTF	TGTGCCAGCAGCGCGACCGGGACAGGGGGCGCTAACTTCCACTATGGCTACACCTTC
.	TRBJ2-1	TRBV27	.	CASSPWEVVTDEQFF	TGTGCCAGCAGTCCGTGGGAAGTAGTAACGGATGAGCAGTTCTTC
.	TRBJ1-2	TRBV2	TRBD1	CASSESGGGYTF	TGTGCCAGCAGTGAATCAGGGGGTGGCTACACCTTC
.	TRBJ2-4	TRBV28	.	CASSLGQGVAAKNIQYF	TGTGCCAGCAGTTTAGGTCAGGGAGTAGCGGCCAAAAACATTCAGTACTTC
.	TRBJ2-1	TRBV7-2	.	CASSLDQGPYNEQFF	TGTGCCAGCAGCTTAGATCAGGGGCCCTACAATGAGCAGTTCTTC
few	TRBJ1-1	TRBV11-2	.	CASSPMSTEAFF	TGTGCCAGCAGCCCCATGAGCACTGAAGCTTTCTTT
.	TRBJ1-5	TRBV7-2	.	CASSLEDINQPQHF	TGTGCCAGCAGCTTAGAGGACATTAATCAGCCCCAGCATTTT
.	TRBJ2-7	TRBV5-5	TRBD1	CASITGQGGYEQYF	TGTGCCAGCATCACGGGACAGGGGGGCTACGAGCAGTACTTC
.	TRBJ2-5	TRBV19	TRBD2	CASSTRLAGGETQYF	TGTGCCAGTAGTACCCGACTAGCGGGAGGCGAGACCCAGTACTTC
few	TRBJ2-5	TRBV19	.	CASSIMAGQETQYF	TGTGCCAGTAGTATTATGGCGGGCCAAGAGACCCAGTACTTC
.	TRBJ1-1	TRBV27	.	CASSPQGSMNTEAFF	TGTGCCAGCAGTCCGCAGGGATCCATGAACACTGAAGCTTTCTTT
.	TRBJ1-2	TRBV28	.	CASRLNPDNGYTF	TGTGCCAGCAGACTCAACCCGGATAATGGCTACACCTTC
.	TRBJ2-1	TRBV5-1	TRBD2	CASAILADSYNEQFF	TGCGCCAGCGCGATACTAGCGGACTCCTACAATGAGCAGTTCTTC
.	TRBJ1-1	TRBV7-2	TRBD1	CASSFPADRASEAFF	TGTGCCAGCAGCTTTCCAGCCGACAGGGCCTCTGAAGCTTTCTTT
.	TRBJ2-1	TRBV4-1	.	CASSQDPDGSKQFF	TGCGCCAGCAGCCAAGATCCTGACGGATCTAAGCAGTTCTTC
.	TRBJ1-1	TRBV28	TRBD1	CASSSRQGNTEAFF	TGTGCCAGCAGTTCCCGACAGGGGAACACTGAAGCTTTCTTT
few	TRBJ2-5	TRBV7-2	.	CASSSFLALGETQYF	TGTGCCAGCAGCTCCTTCCTCGCCCTCGGGGAGACCCAGTACTTC
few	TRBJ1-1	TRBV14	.	CASSPNLNTEAFF	TGTGCCAGCAGCCCCAACCTGAACACTGAAGCTTTCTTT